The T cell receptor beta chain described here comes from a study of siplizumab effects on memory and regulatory T cells. Comment on this clone: Antigen: not known.

The data were produced by immunoSEQ multiplex PCR, yet TCRdb's version contains in-frame clones alone and is incomplete. In the table there are about 100,000 clones, 91% of which are singletons. Germline V gene data show CDR1 as SGHRS and CDR2 as YFSETQ. Trimming stripped 2 bases from V and 0 bases from J, with 13 bases between. The CDR3 is made up of 16 amino acids. Study-wide findings and caveats: Unstimulated naive T cells seemed to show more diversity than memory cells did, and they also seemed to be among the major contributors to the alloresponse.

The sequencing sample was made of CD4+ T cells sorted from blood. V usage is TRBV5-1 and J usage is TRBJ2-3; D is unresolved. The TCR was taken from a human donor in good health. The CDR3 protein is CASSFNAASSTDTQYF. The CDR3 DNA is TGCGCCAGCAGCTTTAATGCAGCGTCGAGCACAGATACGCAGTATTTT.